These 9 T cell receptor beta chains share one sample of origin, sequenced in a study of T cells in Graves' hyperthyroidism and ophthalmopathy. Amplification yielded TCR beta CDR3 regions, with RNA transcripts as the source. TCR CDR3 regions were first amplified by RT-PCR with HTBI primers. TCRdb re-called the multiplex PCR reads through MiXCR, storing one row per CDR3 protein. Of about 290,000 distinct CDR3 sequences in the sample, approximately 13% were seen once. What was sequenced was blood. Receptors were obtained from a woman aged 40 to 49 with Graves' hyperthyroidism.

This clonotype was seen at least ten times. The chain has TRBV29-1 and TRBJ2-5; D not resolved. The ends were cut back, 7 bases at V and 4 bases at J, with 10 bases in the middle. Germline assignment: CDR1 SQVTM and CDR2 ANQGSEA. The CDR3 sequence is 11 residues long. DNA of the CDR3: TGCAGCGCTAGGACGGTAGAGACCCAGTACTTC. This sequence encodes CSARTVETQYF. Full variable domain (remainder filled in from reference TRBV29-1 and TRBJ2-5): SAVISQKPSRDICQRGTSLTIQCQVDSQVTMMFWYRQQPGQSLTLIATANQGSEATYESGFVIDKFPISRPNLTFSTLTVSNMSPEDSSIYLCSARTVETQYFGPGTRLLVL.

Many counts were recorded for this clonotype. The chain carries TRBV19 and TRBJ1-5; D is perhaps TRBD1 (5 bases). Trimming cost V 10 bases and J 2 bases, with 15 bases left between them. The CDR3 is made up of 14 amino acids. Germline CDR1 reads LNHDA; CDR2 reads SQIVND (reference sequence). CDR3 region: CATSRDARNQPQHF. The CDR3, as DNA: TGTGCCACCTCTCGGGACGCCCGCAATCAGCCCCAGCATTTT.

Many counts were recorded for this clonotype. The chain couples TRBV13 to TRBJ2-7, with 13 bases fitting TRBD2. The CDR3 loop spans 16 amino acids. With 5 bases clipped from V and 2 bases from J, the junction kept 6 bases outside the gene matches. Germline CDR1 and CDR2: PRHDT and FYEKMQ (reference sequence). The CDR3 DNA sequence: TGTGCCAGCAGCCCCCGGACTAGCGGGAGCACCTACGAGCAGTACTTC. Its translation is CASSPRTSGSTYEQYF. The variable domain in full, completed from reference TRBV13 and TRBJ2-7, reads AAGVIQSPRHLIKEKRETATLKCYPIPRHDTVYWYQQGPGQDPQFLISFYEKMQSDKGSIPDRFSAQQFSDYHSELNMSSLELGDSALYFCASSPRTSGSTYEQYFGPGTRLTVT.

This clonotype was detected many times. The CDR3 bases are TGTGCCAGCAGCTCCCGATCTAGCACAGATACGCAGTATTTT. Protein product: CASSSRSSTDTQYF. The genes are TRBV7-9 and TRBJ2-3; D is ambiguous. Per germline, CDR1 SEHNR and CDR2 FQNEAQ (reference sequence). The CDR3 loop spans 14 amino acids. V lost 4 bases and J 0 bases, leaving 8 bases between the germline ends.

This clonotype was detected ten times or more. This sequence joins TRBV7-8 and TRBJ1-1; D is uncertain. The CDR3 spans 13 residues. Trimming took 5 bases from V and 1 from J, leaving 8 bases between them. From germline, CDR1 is SGHVS and CDR2 FQNEAQ. The CDR3 is CASSPPWNTEAFF. The CDR3 DNA reads TGTGCCAGCAGCCCCCCATGGAACACTGAAGCTTTCTTT.

This clonotype was seen repeatedly, ten times or more. The rearrangement links TRBV2 to TRBJ1-5; D call uncertain. V dropped 7 bases and J dropped 3 bases, with 10 bases sitting between them. CDR3 length: 13 amino acids. CDR1 is SNHLY and CDR2 is FYNNEI in the germline V gene. The CDR3 reads CASNGGTNQPQHF. The CDR3 nucleotides are TGTGCCAGCAATGGCGGCACCAATCAGCCCCAGCATTTT.

This clonotype was recorded many times. The chain employs TRBV11-2 and TRBJ1-1; TRBD1 matches 7 bases. The germline gives CDR1 SGHAT, CDR2 FQNNGV. The J segment lost 5 bases and the V segment lost 4 bases, leaving 10 bases of the junction unmatched. The CDR3 spans 15 residues. The CDR3 here is CASSSTRQGWTEAFF. CDR3 DNA: TGTGCCAGCAGCTCCACCCGACAGGGTTGGACTGAAGCTTTCTTT.

The sample holds a few counts of this clonotype. One junction end does not reproduce the germline sequence, and a read error may be involved. The chain combines TRBV29-1 with TRBJ2-5; 7 bases match TRBD2. Germline V gene sequence: CDR1 SQVTM, CDR2 ANQGSEA. The CDR3 loop spans 11 amino acids. CDR3 nucleotide sequence: TGTTCGGGAGGAGAGAGAGAGACCCAGTACTTC. As protein: CSGGERETQYF.

This clonotype is a singleton in its sample. CDR3 protein: CASATGTGGLMGEKLFF. CDR3 DNA sequence: TGTGCCAGTGCAACTGGGACAGGGGGACTAATGGGTGAAAAACTGTTTTTT. The V call is TRBV19, the J call TRBJ1-4; 11 bases map to TRBD1. This CDR3 spans 17 amino acids. Trimming cost V 8 bases and J 7 bases; bases outside gene matches: 15. Germline values: CDR1 LNHDA, CDR2 SQIVND (reference sequence).